This is a list of T cell receptor beta chains from one sample in a study of blood T cell repertoires in COVID-19. The protocol was immunoSEQ multiplex PCR, while the TCRdb copy is restricted to in-frame clones and leaves out a portion. The repertoire holds roughly 220,000 clones, around 89% seen once, with around 2.6% in the top ten. Sequencing was performed on PBMCs or T cells enriched from blood (not recorded which). These receptors originate from a woman in her thirties who had recovered from COVID-19. CDR3s include the opening cysteine and the closing phenylalanine or tryptophan. The D gene is left open where the match is weak. Clone size, where shown, is once, few, many, or a class for clones that have expanded.

CDR3nt: TGTGCCAGCCCCGGGGGGGGTTGGTCCTACGAGCAGTACTTC; CDR3aa: CASPGGGWSYEQYF; d_gene: TRBD2; j_gene: TRBJ2-7; v_gene: TRBV11-3; abundance: .
CDR3nt: TGTGCCAGCAGTGCGTCAGGGTACGGCTACACCTTC; CDR3aa: CASSASGYGYTF; d_gene: .; j_gene: TRBJ1-2; v_gene: TRBV9; abundance: .
CDR3nt: TGCAGCGTTCTGACTGACAGCTCAGCCTACGAGCAGTACTTC; CDR3aa: CSVLTDSSAYEQYF; d_gene: .; j_gene: TRBJ2-7; v_gene: TRBV29-1; abundance: .
CDR3nt: TGCGCCAGCAGCCAAGTAAGGGGAGCGGGGGGGCCCAATGAGCAGTTCTTC; CDR3aa: CASSQVRGAGGPNEQFF; d_gene: TRBD2; j_gene: TRBJ2-1; v_gene: TRBV4-3; abundance: .
CDR3nt: TGTGCCAGCAGTGATGGCAGGGCGAGCTACACCTTC; CDR3aa: CASSDGRASYTF; d_gene: .; j_gene: TRBJ1-2; v_gene: TRBV2; abundance: .
CDR3nt: TGTGCCAGCAGCCCTTCCAGGGAAATTGGAAGCGAGCAGTACTTC; CDR3aa: CASSPSREIGSEQYF; d_gene: .; j_gene: TRBJ2-7; v_gene: TRBV3-1/TRBV3-2; abundance: .
CDR3nt: TGTGCCAGCAGCATCTCAGGGGTTGATGAAAAACTGTTTTTT; CDR3aa: CASSISGVDEKLFF; d_gene: .; j_gene: TRBJ1-4; v_gene: TRBV9; abundance: .
CDR3nt: TGTGCCAGCAGCCAATTCCGGGGATCTGGGGCCAACGTCCTGACTTTC; CDR3aa: CASSQFRGSGANVLTF; d_gene: .; j_gene: TRBJ2-6; v_gene: TRBV3-1/TRBV3-2; abundance: .
CDR3nt: TGTGCCATCAGTGACAGGGGGCTGAACACTGAAGCTTTCTTT; CDR3aa: CAISDRGLNTEAFF; d_gene: TRBD1; j_gene: TRBJ1-1; v_gene: TRBV10-3; abundance: .
CDR3nt: TGCGCCAGCAGCCAAGGTGTGCTAGCAACAGATACGCAGTATTTT; CDR3aa: CASSQGVLATDTQYF; d_gene: .; j_gene: TRBJ2-3; v_gene: TRBV4-3; abundance: .
CDR3nt: TGTGCCAGCAGCCCAACAGGGGGCGCAGGGAACTATGGCTACACCTTC; CDR3aa: CASSPTGGAGNYGYTF; d_gene: TRBD1; j_gene: TRBJ1-2; v_gene: TRBV7-2; abundance: once
CDR3nt: TGTGCCAGCAGCTTAGCCGGGTTACAGGATGCCAATGAAAAACTGTTTTTT; CDR3aa: CASSLAGLQDANEKLFF; d_gene: .; j_gene: TRBJ1-4; v_gene: TRBV7-2; abundance: .
CDR3nt: TGCGCCAGCAGCCAGCCCACAGGGGCTGACACAGATACGCAGTATTTT; CDR3aa: CASSQPTGADTDTQYF; d_gene: TRBD1; j_gene: TRBJ2-3; v_gene: TRBV5-1; abundance: .
CDR3nt: TGTGCCAGTAGTCCCCGGGACAGGAGCTCCTACGAGCAGTACTTC; CDR3aa: CASSPRDRSSYEQYF; d_gene: TRBD1; j_gene: TRBJ2-7; v_gene: TRBV19; abundance: few
CDR3nt: TGCGCCAGCAGCCCCCATTACGGGGGGAACCAAGAGACCCAGTACTTC; CDR3aa: CASSPHYGGNQETQYF; d_gene: TRBD2; j_gene: TRBJ2-5; v_gene: TRBV10-2; abundance: .
CDR3nt: TGTGCCAGCAGCCAAGTTGGGCGGACAGAGAATGAAAAACTGTTTTTT; CDR3aa: CASSQVGRTENEKLFF; d_gene: .; j_gene: TRBJ1-4; v_gene: TRBV4-2; abundance: few
CDR3nt: TGTGCCAGCAGCTCCTACAAGGGGGTTTATGGCTACACCTTC; CDR3aa: CASSSYKGVYGYTF; d_gene: .; j_gene: TRBJ1-2; v_gene: TRBV6-2/TRBV6-3; abundance: .
CDR3nt: TGTGCCAGCAGCAAAACGAATGGGGGGGCAAAGAACCTTCCATATAACTATGGCTACACCTTC; CDR3aa: CASSKTNGGAKNLPYNYGYTF; d_gene: .; j_gene: TRBJ1-2; v_gene: TRBV7-9; abundance: .
CDR3nt: TGTGCCATCAGTGAGTTCGTACAGGGGTCCTATGGCTACACCTTC; CDR3aa: CAISEFVQGSYGYTF; d_gene: TRBD1; j_gene: TRBJ1-2; v_gene: TRBV10-3; abundance: .
CDR3nt: TGTGCCAGCAGTTTGGGACTAGGGTACGAGCAGTACTTC; CDR3aa: CASSLGLGYEQYF; d_gene: TRBD2; j_gene: TRBJ2-7; v_gene: TRBV12-3/TRBV12-4; abundance: .
CDR3nt: TGTGCCAGCAGCCCCCCGGCTAGCGGGGGGGCTGAGACCCAGTACTTC; CDR3aa: CASSPPASGGAETQYF; d_gene: TRBD2; j_gene: TRBJ2-5; v_gene: TRBV7-9; abundance: .
CDR3nt: TGTGCCAGCAGCTTACAGGGGAGGGGGACACCCAGTGAAGCTTTCTTT; CDR3aa: CASSLQGRGTPSEAFF; d_gene: .; j_gene: TRBJ1-1; v_gene: TRBV11-2; abundance: few
CDR3nt: TGCGCCAGCAGCCAAGAAGGGGGCGGTCGCTATGGCTACACCTTC; CDR3aa: CASSQEGGGRYGYTF; d_gene: TRBD1; j_gene: TRBJ1-2; v_gene: TRBV4-3; abundance: many
CDR3nt: TGTGCCACCAGTGATCCCCTGGACAGGGGAGAGACCCAGTACTTC; CDR3aa: CATSDPLDRGETQYF; d_gene: TRBD1; j_gene: TRBJ2-5; v_gene: TRBV24-1; abundance: .
CDR3nt: TGTGCCAGTCAGAAGGACAGATCCGCCGGGGAGCTGTTTTTT; CDR3aa: CASQKDRSAGELFF; d_gene: .; j_gene: TRBJ2-2; v_gene: TRBV19; abundance: few
CDR3nt: TGTGCCAGCAGTCCCAGACACAGCGGGGAGCTGTTTTTT; CDR3aa: CASSPRHSGELFF; d_gene: .; j_gene: TRBJ2-2; v_gene: TRBV6-1; abundance: .
CDR3nt: TGTGCCAGTAACGATTTCCCGGGACAGAACTATGGCTACACCTTC; CDR3aa: CASNDFPGQNYGYTF; d_gene: TRBD1; j_gene: TRBJ1-2; v_gene: TRBV19; abundance: .
CDR3nt: TGTGCCAGCAGTTATATGTCAGGGGTGGATGGCTACACCTTC; CDR3aa: CASSYMSGVDGYTF; d_gene: .; j_gene: TRBJ1-2; v_gene: TRBV6-2/TRBV6-3; abundance: .